This entry concerns a single T cell receptor beta chain. Sequencing used immunoSEQ multiplex PCR; TCRdb keeps in-frame clones, though not all of them. The sample carries some 1,900,000 clones, around 96% recorded once. The data are from a study of shared clonotypes between healthy human individuals. Across the study: The study drew on a couple of women and a few men aged 18 to 49 as donors.

There are 14 residues in the CDR3. Trimming removed 5 bases at V and 4 bases at J, with 11 bases between. The V gene's germline CDR1 is MNHEY and CDR2 SMNVEV (reference sequence). Terminally differentiated effector memory CD45RA+ cells were left out of the naive CD8 fraction, which was CD45RO-negative and positively selected for CCR7. The chain uses TRBV27 and TRBJ2-2; D remains unclear. The sample comprised naive CD8+ T cells sorted from blood. The source of this sequence is a man between 18 and 35 years old in good health. CDR3 amino acids: CASSPVDGTGELFF. In nucleotides, the CDR3 is TGTGCCAGCAGTCCTGTGGACGGCACCGGGGAGCTGTTTTTT.